The 21 T cell receptor beta chains in this list originate from one sample, sequenced in a study of tumor-infiltrating lymphocytes in primary liver carcinoma. TCR beta cDNA was reverse-transcribed from about 500 ng of total RNA. The reaction used a constant-region primer and ProtoScript II reverse transcriptase. Modified slightly, ARM-PCR produced TCR beta libraries over three nested multiplex PCR rounds. Each of the first two PCR rounds ran around 10 cycles with TRBV1-TRBV30 forward and C-beta reverse primers. TCRdb called the multiplex PCR reads again in MiXCR, with one record for every CDR3 protein. The repertoire has 60,000 or so distinct CDR3 sequences, 71% of them found once; the top ten carry approximately 54%. Co-extracting RNA and DNA was done with about 20-34 mg of unsorted bulk tissue as input. The source material was liver tumor tissue from sampling region 2. Subset: tumor region T2, inferior pole. The source is a middle-aged man with primary liver carcinoma and hepatitis B virus infection.

A note on this clonotype: One end of the junction is discordant with germline, which a read error may explain. The rearrangement links TRBV5-5 to TRBJ2-1, with D unclear. From germline, CDR1 is SGHKS and CDR2 YYEKEE (reference sequence). This CDR3 is 15 amino acids long. CDR3 in DNA: TGTGCCAGCAGCTCTGGACCGGGTTACTACGATGACCAGTTCTTC. Amino acid sequence: CASSSGPGYYDDQFF.

This clonotype has a handful of counts. Mismatch with germline at one junction end may stem from a read error. V usage is TRBV29-1 and J usage is TRBJ1-2, with TRBD1 as a possible D gene (5 bases). CDR1 and CDR2 (germline): SQVTM, ANQGSEA. The CDR3 spans 11 residues. In DNA form, the CDR3 reads TGCAGCGTTAGGGGCCTCTATGGCTTCACCTTC. Translation gives CSVRGLYGFTF. Looking up the rest from reference TRBV29-1 and TRBJ1-2 gives the full variable domain: SAVISQKPSRDICQRGTSLTIQCQVDSQVTMMFWYRQQPGQSLTLIATANQGSEATYESGFVIDKFPISRPNLTFSTLTVSNMSPEDSSIYLCSVRGLYGFTFGSGTRLTVV.

Concerning this clonotype itself: This clone may be a read error of a much larger clone one base away. This chain connects TRBV7-9 to TRBJ2-3; no definite D call. The CDR3 has 14 amino acids. Germline lookup yields CDR1 SEHNR and CDR2 FQNEAQ (reference sequence). The V gene lost 1 base and the J gene lost 0 bases, with 5 bases spanning the gap. The CDR3 is CASSLDGSTDTQYF. DNA of the CDR3: TGTGCCAGCAGCTTAGATGGCAGCACAGATACGCAGTATTTT.

This clonotype has only one observation. This is likely a read error, given that the CDR3 carries no conserved phenylalanine or tryptophan at its end. The DNA is left out, because the CDR3 cannot be placed on it with certainty; the CDR3 is given as TCRdb lists it. The chain has TRBV7-9 and TRBJ2-1; the D segment call TRBD2 is taken from the table without a DNA check. Germline CDR1 reads SEHNR; CDR2 reads FQNEAQ (reference sequence). Both ends counted, the CDR3 spans 15 residues. The CDR3 reads CASILGGGDYGSEFV.

This clonotype was seen repeatedly, ten times or more. A much larger clone differs from this one at a single base, so this may be a read error. The chain recombines TRBV4-2 with TRBJ2-1, with 10 bases aligning to TRBD1. The CDR3 length is 16 residues. Germline loops: CDR1 LGHNA, CDR2 YNFKEQ. The CDR3 coding sequence is TGTCCCAGCAGCCACGCCGGGGGACAGGGGAACAATGAGCAGTTCTTC. Translation gives CPSSHAGGQGNNEQFF.

Turning to this clonotype: Since no conserved phenylalanine or tryptophan closes the CDR3, a read error is the likely cause. V usage is TRBV11-2 and J usage is TRBJ2-1; no firm D call. Trimming removed 4 bases at V and 7 bases at J, with 14 bases between. From germline, CDR1 is SGHAT and CDR2 FQNNGV. The CDR3 covers 14 residues. CDR3 loop: CASSSAAGGNEQFL. The CDR3 region has the DNA TGTGCCAGCAGCTCCGCTGCAGGCGGTAATGAGCAGTTCCTC.

Comment on this clonotype: One junction end does not reproduce the germline sequence, and a read error may be involved. This rearrangement joins TRBV6-1 to TRBJ2-3; D not resolved. The germline V gene has CDR1 MNHNS and CDR2 SASEGT. The CDR3 extends over 13 amino acids. The CDR3 region has the DNA TGTACCAGCAGTTGGAAAAATGGGGATACGCAGTATTTT. It yields the protein CTSSWKNGDTQYF.

Note on this clonotype: A junction end diverges from the germline sequence, so it may reflect a read error. The chain couples TRBV11-2 to TRBJ1-1; TRBD1 agrees at 8 bases. Per germline, CDR1 SGHAT and CDR2 FQNNGV. CDR3 length equals 16 residues. CDR3 nucleotide sequence: TGTGCCATCAGCCCATACAGGGGGTTGGTGTACACTGAAGCTTTCTTT. Protein: CAISPYRGLVYTEAFF.

As regards this clonotype: One junction end disagrees with the germline gene, perhaps due to a read error. The V and J genes are TRBV11-2 and TRBJ2-7; a possible D gene is TRBD2 (6 bases). The CDR3 length is 16 residues. From germline, CDR1 is SGHAT and CDR2 FQNNGV. CDR3 DNA: TGTGCCCGCAGCTTTCACGGGGGTCAAAGCTCCTACGAGCGGTACTTC. Protein sequence: CARSFHGGQSSYERYF.

This clonotype was counted once. The junction does not match germline at one end; this may be a read error. The chain is built from TRBV5-5 and TRBJ2-1; 8 nucleotides line up with TRBD1. This CDR3 is built from 15 residues. Germline assignment: CDR1 SGHKS and CDR2 YYEKEE (reference sequence). This CDR3 reads CASDPGQGSYNVQFF. CDR3 nucleotide sequence: TGTGCCAGCGACCCTGGACAGGGTTCCTATAATGTGCAGTTCTTC.

This clonotype was seen repeatedly, ten times or more. This sequence joins TRBV29-1 and TRBJ1-1; 8 positions match TRBD1. Germline-derived CDR1 and CDR2 are SQVTM and ANQGSEA. The V and J ends lost 7 bases and 0 bases, in that order; junction bases with no gene match: 10. This CDR3 region has 15 residues. In nucleotides, the CDR3 is TGCAGCGGGTCAGGGGGCTGGGGAATGAACACTGAAGCTTTCTTT. Amino acids: CSGSGGWGMNTEAFF.

In regard to this clonotype: Mismatch with germline at one junction end may stem from a read error. The rearrangement links TRBV29-1 to TRBJ1-5, with a weak D call TRBD1 (5 bases). Germline V CDR1 and CDR2: SQVTM, ANQGSEA. This CDR3 is built from 12 residues. The DNA for the CDR3 is TGCAGTGTTGGACATGGCAATCAGCCCCAGCATTTT. This sequence encodes CSVGHGNQPQHF.

The chain joins TRBV28 to TRBJ1-4; D is unclear. Germline loops: CDR1 MDHEN, CDR2 SYDVKM. Trimming shortened V by 5 bases and J by 8 bases, and 9 bases separated the two germline ends. This CDR3 region has 12 residues. The CDR3 reads CASSPNYEKLFF. As DNA, the CDR3 is TGTGCCAGCAGTCCCAACTACGAAAAACTGTTTTTT.

On this clonotype itself: The germline gene is not matched at one end of the junction; a read error may be the cause. The J gene is TRBJ2-7, the V gene TRBV12-3 or TRBV12-4; 10 positions match TRBD2. The CDR3 totals 14 residues. The CDR3 region is CASSLAGEDYELYF. The CDR3 nucleotides are TGTGCCAGCAGTCTAGCGGGAGAGGACTACGAGCTGTACTTC.

For this clonotype: One junction end does not reproduce the germline sequence, and a read error may be involved. The chain is built from TRBV4-2 and TRBJ2-1; 9 bases align to TRBD2. Germline-derived CDR1 and CDR2 are LGHNA and YNFKEQ. This CDR3 has 16 amino acids. CDR3: CASRQDASGNMGEQFF. The CDR3 bases are TGTGCCAGCCGCCAAGATGCTAGCGGGAATATGGGCGAGCAGTTCTTC.

Remarks on this clonotype: A much larger clone differs from this one at a single base, so this may be a read error. The chain joins TRBV29-1 to TRBJ1-1, with D possibly matching TRBD1 (5 bases). The V end lost 7 bases, the J end lost 0 bases, and 15 bases lay between the germline ends. CDR3 size: 14 residues. The germline V gene has CDR1 SQVTM and CDR2 ANQGSEA. As DNA, the CDR3 is TGCAGCGCCGCCCTGGGGGGGATGAACACTGAAGCTTTCTTT. Translation: CSAALGGMNTEAFF.

This clonotype was observed a few times. Given the absence of the conserved phenylalanine or tryptophan at the CDR3 end, a read error is likely. The rearrangement links TRBV10-3 to TRBJ2-1, with 15 bases fitting TRBD2. Unmatched junction bases numbered 2, after V lost 0 bases and J lost 2 bases. The germline gives CDR1 ENHRY, CDR2 SYGVKD. This CDR3 is built from 18 residues. The CDR3 spells CAISESGLAGGTYNEQFL. The CDR3 DNA sequence: TGTGCCATCAGTGAGTCTGGACTAGCGGGAGGGACCTACAATGAGCAGTTCCTC.

The J gene is TRBJ2-2, the V gene TRBV6-1, with D perhaps being TRBD1 or TRBD2 (5 bases each). This CDR3 contains 14 residues. Germline values: CDR1 MNHNS, CDR2 SASEGT. Trimming took 4 bases from V and 7 from J, leaving 13 bases between them. This chain's CDR3 is CASSGPGRIGELFF. The CDR3 DNA sequence: TGTGCCAGCAGTGGTCCGGGGCGGATCGGGGAGCTGTTTTTT.

As regards this clonotype: This likely comes from a read error, as the CDR3 has no conserved phenylalanine or tryptophan at its end. The V gene is TRBV6-1, the J gene TRBJ2-7; D remains unclear. The CDR3 runs to 12 residues. V lost 2 bases, J lost 6 bases, and 8 bases lay in between. Germline-derived CDR1 and CDR2 are MNHNS and SASEGT. CDR3 loop: CASSELSGEQYL. In DNA, the CDR3 is TGTGCCAGCAGTGAATTATCGGGCGAGCAGTACCTC.

The chain couples TRBV6-5 to TRBJ2-7; D possibly corresponds to TRBD2 (5 bases). The V and J ends lost 7 bases and 13 bases respectively, with 17 bases between them. From germline, CDR1 is MNHEY and CDR2 SVGAGI. The CDR3 runs 11 residues. This CDR3 reads CASKVDYDQYF. Written as DNA, the CDR3 is TGTGCCAGCAAGGTAGACTACGATCAATACTTC.

About this clonotype: The junction shows a germline mismatch at one end, possibly a read error. V usage is TRBV11-2 and J usage is TRBJ2-5; tentatively, D is TRBD2 (6 bases). CDR3 length: 16 amino acids. Looked up from germline, CDR1 is SGHAT and CDR2 is FQNNGV. CDR3 loop: CVSSLTARGSGETQCF. The DNA of the CDR3 is TGTGTCAGCAGCTTAACAGCAAGGGGCTCGGGGGAGACCCAGTGCTTC.